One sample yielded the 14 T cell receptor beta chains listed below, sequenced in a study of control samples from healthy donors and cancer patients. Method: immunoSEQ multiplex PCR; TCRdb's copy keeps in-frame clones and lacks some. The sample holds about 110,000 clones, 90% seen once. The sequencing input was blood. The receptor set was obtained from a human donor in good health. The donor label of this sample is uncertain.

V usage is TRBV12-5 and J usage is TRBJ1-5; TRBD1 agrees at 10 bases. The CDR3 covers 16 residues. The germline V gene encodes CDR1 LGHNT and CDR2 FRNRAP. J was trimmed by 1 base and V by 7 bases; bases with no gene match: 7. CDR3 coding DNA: TGTGCTAGTGCCCCTCGGGACAGGGGAAGCAATCAGCCCCAGCATTTT. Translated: CASAPRDRGSNQPQHF.

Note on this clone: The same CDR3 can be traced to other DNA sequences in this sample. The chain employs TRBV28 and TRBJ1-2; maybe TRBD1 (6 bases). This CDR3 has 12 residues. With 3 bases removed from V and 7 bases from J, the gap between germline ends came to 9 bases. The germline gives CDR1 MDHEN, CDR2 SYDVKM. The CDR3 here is CASSFGQTGYTF. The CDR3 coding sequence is TGTGCCAGCAGTTTCGGACAGACTGGCTACACCTTC.

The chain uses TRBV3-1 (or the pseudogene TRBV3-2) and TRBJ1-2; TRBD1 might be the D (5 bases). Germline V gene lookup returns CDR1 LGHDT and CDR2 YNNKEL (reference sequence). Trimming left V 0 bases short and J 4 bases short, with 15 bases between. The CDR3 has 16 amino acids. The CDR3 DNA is TGTGCCAGCAGCCAAGATCTTCCGGGGGTGAGCTATGGCTACACCTTC. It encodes CASSQDLPGVSYGYTF.

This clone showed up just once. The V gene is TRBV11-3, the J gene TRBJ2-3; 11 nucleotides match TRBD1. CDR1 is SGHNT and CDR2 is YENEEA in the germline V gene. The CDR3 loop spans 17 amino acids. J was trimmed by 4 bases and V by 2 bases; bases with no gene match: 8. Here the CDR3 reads CASSLYPGQGVPDTQYF. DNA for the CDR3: TGTGCCAGCAGCTTATATCCGGGACAGGGGGTTCCAGATACGCAGTATTTT.

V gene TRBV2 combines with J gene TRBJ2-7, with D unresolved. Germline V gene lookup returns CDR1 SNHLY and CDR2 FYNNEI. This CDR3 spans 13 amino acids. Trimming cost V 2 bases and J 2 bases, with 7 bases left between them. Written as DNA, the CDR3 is TGTGCCAGCAGTGAACTCACTACCTACGAGCAGTACTTC. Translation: CASSELTTYEQYF.

CDR3 bases: TGTGCCAGCATGGACTGGCGGACCGGGGAGCTGTTTTTT. Amino acids: CASMDWRTGELFF. The J gene is TRBJ2-2, the V gene TRBV2, with a tentative D call TRBD2 (5 bases). V was shortened by 7 bases and J by 5 bases, with 11 bases between the two germline ends. The CDR3 runs 13 residues. CDR1 SNHLY and CDR2 FYNNEI come from the germline V gene.

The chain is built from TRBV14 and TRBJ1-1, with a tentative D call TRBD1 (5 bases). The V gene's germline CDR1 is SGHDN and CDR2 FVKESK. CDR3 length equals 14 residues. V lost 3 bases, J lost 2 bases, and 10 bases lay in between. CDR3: CASSHAGINTEAFF. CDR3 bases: TGTGCCAGCAGCCACGCAGGGATTAACACTGAAGCTTTCTTT.

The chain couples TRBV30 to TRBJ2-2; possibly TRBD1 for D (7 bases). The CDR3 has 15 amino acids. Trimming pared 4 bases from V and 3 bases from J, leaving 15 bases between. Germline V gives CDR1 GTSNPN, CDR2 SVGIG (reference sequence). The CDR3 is CAWKRGRGDTGELFF. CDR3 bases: TGTGCCTGGAAGAGGGGGCGCGGGGACACCGGGGAGCTGTTTTTT.

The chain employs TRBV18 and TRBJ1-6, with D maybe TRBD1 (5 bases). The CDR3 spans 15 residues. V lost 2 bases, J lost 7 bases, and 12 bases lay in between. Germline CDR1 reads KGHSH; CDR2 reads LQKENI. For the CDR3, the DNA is TGTGCCAGCTCACCAGCGGGACTTCCAAATTCACCCCTCCACTTT. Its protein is CASSPAGLPNSPLHF.

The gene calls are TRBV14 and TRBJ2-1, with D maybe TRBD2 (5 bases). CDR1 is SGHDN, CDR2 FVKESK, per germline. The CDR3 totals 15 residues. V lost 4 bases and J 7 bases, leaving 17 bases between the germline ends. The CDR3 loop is CASSLGSRLSNEQFF. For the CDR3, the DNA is TGTGCCAGCAGCCTGGGGAGTCGCCTCAGTAATGAGCAGTTCTTC.

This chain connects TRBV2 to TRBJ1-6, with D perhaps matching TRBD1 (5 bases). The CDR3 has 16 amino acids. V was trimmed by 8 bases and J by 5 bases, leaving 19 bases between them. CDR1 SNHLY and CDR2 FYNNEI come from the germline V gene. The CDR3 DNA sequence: TGTGCCAGCGCCGCCGGGACGTCGAGAAATAATTCACCCCTCCACTTT. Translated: CASAAGTSRNNSPLHF.

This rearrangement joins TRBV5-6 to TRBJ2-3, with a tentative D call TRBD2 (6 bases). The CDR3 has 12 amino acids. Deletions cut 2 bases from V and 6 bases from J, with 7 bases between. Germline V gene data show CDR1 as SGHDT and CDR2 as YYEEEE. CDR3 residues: CASSFLADTQYF. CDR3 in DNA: TGTGCCAGCAGCTTTCTAGCGGATACGCAGTATTTT. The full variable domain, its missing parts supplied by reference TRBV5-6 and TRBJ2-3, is DAGVTQSPTHLIKTRGQQVTLRCSPKSGHDTVSWYQQALGQGPQFIFQYYEEEERQRGNFPDRFSGHQFPNYSSELNVNALLLGDSALYLCASSFLADTQYFGPGTRLTVL.

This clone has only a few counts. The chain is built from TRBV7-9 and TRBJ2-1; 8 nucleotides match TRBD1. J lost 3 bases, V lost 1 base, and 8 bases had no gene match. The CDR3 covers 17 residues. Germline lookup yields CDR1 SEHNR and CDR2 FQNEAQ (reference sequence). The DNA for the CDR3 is TGTGCCAGCAGCTTAGGGTCGAGCAGGGGGCTCTACAATGAGCAGTTCTTC. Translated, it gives CASSLGSSRGLYNEQFF.

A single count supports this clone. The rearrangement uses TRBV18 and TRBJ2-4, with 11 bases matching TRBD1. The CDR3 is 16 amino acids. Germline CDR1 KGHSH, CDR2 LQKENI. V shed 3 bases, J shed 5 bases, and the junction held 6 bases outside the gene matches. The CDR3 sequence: CASSPRTGGNENIQYF. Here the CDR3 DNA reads TGTGCCAGCTCACCCCGGACAGGGGGCAACGAAAACATTCAGTACTTC.